The clone carrying this TCR beta chain was detected only once. The sample belongs to a study of blood T cells in healthy people across ages. About the research overall: Every two T cells gave about one barcoded beta molecule via template switching.

The draw of peripheral blood yielded about 9.4 milliliters from each donor. A second PCR, run for about 7 to 12 cycles, used a sample-barcoded 5' primer plus a J-beta primer mix. TCRdb ran MiXCR on the 5' RACE reads and lists one entry per CDR3 protein. Of about 930,000 distinct CDR3 sequences listed, 25% to 30% are singletons. The sample was also linked to a second study, of T cells of mothers and their children.

Sequencing input: blood. This clonotype was sampled from a woman in her 40s in good health.

The CDR3 nucleotides are TGTGCCAGCAGCCCGCGGGGGGAAAATGGCTACACCTTC. This sequence encodes CASSPRGENGYTF. This chain links TRBV3-1 with TRBJ1-2; D is perhaps TRBD1 (5 bases). Germline CDR1 LGHDT, CDR2 YNNKEL (reference sequence). Trimming removed 4 bases at V and 6 bases at J, with 12 bases between. The CDR3 consists of 13 residues. The whole variable domain, filled in from reference TRBV3-1 and TRBJ1-2, reads DTAVSQTPKYLVTQMGNDKSIKCEQNLGHDTMYWYKQDSKKFLKIMFSYNNKELIINETVPNRFSPKSPDKAHLNLHINSLELGDSAVYFCASSPRGENGYTFGSGTRLTVV.